The 13 T cell receptor beta chains reported below all come from one sample, sequenced in a study of tumor and adjacent non-tumor tissue in lung cancer. TCRbeta libraries were built with three rounds of nested PCR, modified from ARM-PCR. One entry per CDR3 protein results from TCRdb running MiXCR on the multiplex PCR reads. The data show about 93,000 distinct CDR3 sequences, with roughly 62% seen just once and around 14% held by the top ten. No cell sorting was done before RNA was extracted from the tissue. Material: lung tumor tissue. The receptors derive from a man aged 65 to 79 with non-small cell lung cancer.

As for this clonotype: The DNA is left out, because the CDR3 cannot be placed on it with certainty; the CDR3 is given as TCRdb lists it. The V and J genes are TRBV6-5 and TRBJ1-2. Inclusive of both ends, the CDR3 amounts to 16 amino acids. Germline CDR1 is MNHEY and CDR2 is SVGAGI. The CDR3 spells CTSSYYGMVNYYGCTF.

With regard to this clonotype: One end of the junction does not line up with germline, which may come from a read error. This chain links TRBV25-1 with TRBJ1-1; D not certain. The CDR3 contains 15 residues. Germline assignment: CDR1 MGHDK and CDR2 SYGVNS. CDR3 coding DNA: TGTGCCCGCATCAACAAACGGGATGTGAACATTGAAGCTTTCTTT. Translating it yields CARINKRDVNIEAFF.

This clonotype was seen at least ten times. The CDR3 here is CASSNRRTASENGYTF. The CDR3 DNA reads as TGTGCCAGCAGTAACAGGAGGACAGCCTCTGAAAATGGCTACACCTTC. The J gene is TRBJ1-2, the V gene TRBV7-9; a possible D gene is TRBD1 (6 bases). This CDR3 contains 16 residues. V was cut by 6 bases and J by 6 bases, with 23 bases left in between. Germline V lookup: CDR1 SEHNR, CDR2 FQNEAQ (reference sequence). The entire variable domain, with the rest obtained from reference TRBV7-9 and TRBJ1-2, is as follows: DTGVSQNPRHKITKRGQNVTFRCDPISEHNRLYWYRQTLGQGPEFLTYFQNEAQLEKSRLLSDRFSAERPKGSFSTLEIQRTEQGDSAMYLCASSNRRTASENGYTFGSGTRLTVV.

This clonotype was detected only once. The chain links TRBV27 to TRBJ1-6; no firm D call. V dropped 4 bases and J dropped 8 bases, with 12 bases sitting between them. Germline V lookup: CDR1 MNHEY, CDR2 SMNVEV (reference sequence). The CDR3 sequence is 14 residues long. The CDR3 loop is CASSSRKWYSPLHF. The CDR3 coding sequence is TGTGCCAGCAGTTCCAGGAAGTGGTATTCACCCCTCCACTTT.

Worth noting for this clonotype: Mismatch with germline at one junction end may stem from a read error. This chain connects TRBV4-1 to TRBJ2-7, with D possibly matching TRBD2 (6 bases). The CDR3 covers 15 residues. Germline CDR1 MGHRA, CDR2 YSYEKL. The CDR3 nucleotides read TGCGCCAGCGACCTCACTGGGGGAGGTAGGGAGGAGCATTACTTC. Protein sequence: CASDLTGGGREEHYF.

This clonotype has ten or more counts. V usage is TRBV14 and J usage is TRBJ1-1; TRBD1 is a possible D gene (5 bases). The ends were cut back, 4 bases at V and 0 bases at J, with 12 bases in the middle. Germline CDR1 reads SGHDN; CDR2 reads FVKESK. This CDR3 region has 15 residues. The CDR3 loop reads CASSRAGNMNTEAFF. The CDR3 region has the DNA TGTGCCAGCAGCCGGGCAGGGAACATGAACACTGAAGCTTTCTTT.

V and J are TRBV15 and TRBJ1-4; 10 nucleotides match TRBD1. The CDR3 is 15 residues long. Per germline, CDR1 LNHNV and CDR2 YYDKDF (reference sequence). Unmatched junction bases numbered 10, after V lost 8 bases and J lost 7 bases. In nucleotides, the CDR3 is TGTGCCACCGGACGAGACCGGGACAGGGGTGAAAAACTGTTTTTT. Translated, it gives CATGRDRDRGEKLFF.

Note on this clonotype: Since no conserved phenylalanine or tryptophan closes the CDR3, a read error is the likely cause. The gene calls are TRBV29-1 and TRBJ2-7; unclear D gene. Trimming removed 4 bases at V and 7 bases at J, with 11 bases between. The CDR3 runs to 11 residues. Germline CDR1 is SQVTM and CDR2 is ANQGSEA. CDR3 DNA: TGCAGCGTTGGCAGGCTTGGGGAGCAGTACCTC. It specifies CSVGRLGEQYL.

This clonotype appeared many times. This chain links TRBV5-5 with TRBJ1-4; D is uncertain. Trimming took 4 bases from V and 2 from J, leaving 21 bases between them. This CDR3 is 18 amino acids long. In germline, CDR1 is SGHKS, CDR2 YYEKEE (reference sequence). DNA for the CDR3: TGTGCCAGCAGCCATGAGTTGGTAGCACCCAGGACTAATGAAAAACTGTTTTTT. It translates to CASSHELVAPRTNEKLFF. Full variable domain (missing parts from reference TRBV5-5 and TRBJ1-4): DAGVTQSPTHLIKTRGQQVTLRCSPISGHKSVSWYQQVLGQGPQFIFQYYEKEERGRGNFPDRFSARQFPNYSSELNVNALLLGDSALYLCASSHELVAPRTNEKLFFGSGTQLSVL.

This clonotype was found many times. This chain uses TRBV5-1 with TRBJ2-3; 7 bases match TRBD2. Trimming took 4 bases from V and 0 from J; bases not matched to a gene: 11. The CDR3 runs 17 residues. Looked up from germline, CDR1 is SGHRS and CDR2 is YFSETQ. The CDR3 nucleotides are TGCGCCAGCAGCCCGGGAGCGGGATGGGTTAGCACAGATACGCAGTATTTT. The encoded protein is CASSPGAGWVSTDTQYF.

This clonotype was recorded a few times. The V and J genes are TRBV20-1 and TRBJ2-5; 14 nucleotides agree with TRBD2. V shed 5 bases and J 6 bases; nucleotides not matched to a gene: 8. The CDR3 loop spans 15 amino acids. The germline V gene has CDR1 DFQATT and CDR2 SNEGSKA (reference sequence). DNA of the CDR3: TGCAGTGCTTCAAGACTAGCGGGGGGGCCGAAGACCCAGTACTTC. Its translation is CSASRLAGGPKTQYF.

The chain joins TRBV28 to TRBJ2-7; TRBD1 aligns across 12 bases. CDR1 is MDHEN and CDR2 is SYDVKM in the germline V gene. The junction had 20 bases not matched to a gene; V was cut back by 10 bases and J by 7 bases. The CDR3 covers 17 residues. The CDR3 here is CANWVRPGTGGSWEQYF. The CDR3, as DNA: TGTGCCAACTGGGTTCGACCGGGGACAGGGGGCTCGTGGGAGCAGTACTTC.

In this sample, this clonotype turned up a few times. This may arise from a read error, as a much more abundant clone is one base away. CDR3 bases: TGTGTCAGCAGAGACCAGGAAATTCAACGCATCCACGAGCAGTACTTC. This sequence encodes CVSRDQEIQRIHEQYF. The chain carries TRBV6-6 and TRBJ2-7; no clear D gene. Germline V gives CDR1 MNHNY, CDR2 SVGAGI (reference sequence). The CDR3 has 16 amino acids.